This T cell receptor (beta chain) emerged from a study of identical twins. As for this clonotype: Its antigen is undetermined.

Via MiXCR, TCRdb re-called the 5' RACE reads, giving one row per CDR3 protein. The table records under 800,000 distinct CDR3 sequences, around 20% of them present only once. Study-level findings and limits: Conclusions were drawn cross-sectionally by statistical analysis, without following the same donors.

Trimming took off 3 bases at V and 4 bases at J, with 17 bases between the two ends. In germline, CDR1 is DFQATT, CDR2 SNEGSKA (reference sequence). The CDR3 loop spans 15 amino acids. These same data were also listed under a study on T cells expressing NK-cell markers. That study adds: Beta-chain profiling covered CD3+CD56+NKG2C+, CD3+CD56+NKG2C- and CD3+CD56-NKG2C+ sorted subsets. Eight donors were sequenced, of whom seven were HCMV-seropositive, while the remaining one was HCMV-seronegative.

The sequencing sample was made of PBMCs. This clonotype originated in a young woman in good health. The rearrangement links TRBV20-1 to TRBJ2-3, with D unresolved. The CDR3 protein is CSASLEKRSPDTQYF. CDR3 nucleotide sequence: TGCAGTGCTAGTTTAGAAAAAAGGAGCCCAGATACGCAGTATTTT.